These 26 T cell receptor beta chains were sequenced from one sample in a study of patients and donors after allogeneic stem cell transplantation. TCRdb independently ran MiXCR on the RT-PCR reads; one entry per CDR3 protein. The sample contains around 150,000 distinct CDR3 sequences, 30% to 45% of which appear only once. Material: blood, either unsorted or a sorted T cell fraction (not recorded which). These receptors came from a human donor who was either an allogeneic HSCT recipient or a stem cell or donor lymphocyte infusion donor (not recorded which). It is not recorded whose cells these are; they may come from a transplant donor.

This chain uses TRBV7-2 with TRBJ2-1, with a tentative D call TRBD1 (5 bases). The CDR3 loop spans 14 amino acids. Deletions cut 3 bases from V and 10 bases from J, with 16 bases between. Per germline, CDR1 SGHTA and CDR2 FQGNSA. CDR3 DNA sequence: TGTGCCAGCAGCTTTGGGTCGTGGCCAGGGGAGCAGTTCTTC. Its protein product is CASSFGSWPGEQFF.

The V and J genes are TRBV29-1 and TRBJ2-3; no clear D gene. The germline V gene has CDR1 SQVTM and CDR2 ANQGSEA. The CDR3 totals 11 residues. V lost 5 bases and J lost 6, with 9 bases in between. The DNA of the CDR3 is TGCAGCGTTTCACCTCTCGATACGCAGTATTTT. This codes for CSVSPLDTQYF.

This clonotype was counted a single time. V is TRBV6-2 or TRBV6-3 and J is TRBJ2-7; D ambiguous. Trimming shortened V by 0 bases and J by 7 bases, and 13 bases separated the two germline ends. This CDR3 comprises 14 residues. The V gene's germline CDR1 is MNHEY and CDR2 SVGEGT. The CDR3 DNA sequence: TGTGCCAGCAGTTACTCGAACTTCGCGAGGGAGCAGTACGTC. This sequence encodes CASSYSNFAREQYV.

This clonotype was counted between two and nine times. This chain links TRBV6-4 with TRBJ1-2; TRBD1 might be the D (5 bases). Germline CDR1 MRHNA, CDR2 SNTAGT. Trimming stripped 3 bases from V and 8 bases from J, with 7 bases between. The CDR3 consists of 11 residues. The CDR3 protein is CASSDGAGYTF. In DNA form, the CDR3 reads TGTGCCAGCAGTGATGGGGCAGGCTACACCTTC.

The genes are TRBV29-1 and TRBJ2-7; tentatively, D is TRBD2 (5 bases). The CDR3 loop spans 15 amino acids. CDR1 is SQVTM, CDR2 ANQGSEA, per germline. V lost 0 bases and J lost 4, with 16 bases in between. The CDR3 spells CSVEEALEVGYEQYF. For the CDR3, the DNA is TGCAGCGTTGAAGAGGCCCTGGAGGTAGGTTACGAGCAGTACTTC.

This clonotype occurred a few times. The rearrangement joins TRBV24-1 to TRBJ1-2, with 7 bases matching TRBD1. V gave up 5 bases and J gave up 2 bases; unmatched junction bases: 7. CDR1 and CDR2 from the germline V gene are KGHDR and SFDVKD. The CDR3 extends over 15 amino acids. The CDR3 DNA sequence: TGTGCCACCAGTGCTTTAGGGGGCCCAAACTATGGCTACACCTTC. It translates to CATSALGGPNYGYTF.

There are a few counts of this clonotype. This chain connects TRBV4-2 to TRBJ2-3; D unclear. CDR1 and CDR2 (germline): LGHNA, YNFKEQ. V was trimmed by 0 bases and J by 2 bases, leaving 15 bases between them. This CDR3 region has 17 residues. CDR3 amino acids: CASSQDNSLWDTDTQYF. In nucleotides, the CDR3 is TGTGCCAGCAGCCAAGATAACTCCCTTTGGGACACAGATACGCAGTATTTT.

This chain links TRBV12-3 or TRBV12-4 with TRBJ2-2, with D possibly TRBD2 on 6 matching bases. V was pared by 5 bases and J by 4 bases, with 17 bases between. This CDR3 comprises 16 residues. CDR3: CASSPLLGGSTGELFF. The CDR3 region has the DNA TGTGCCAGCAGTCCCCTCTTGGGAGGTTCCACCGGGGAGCTGTTTTTT.

The rearrangement links TRBV4-2 to TRBJ2-3; no reliable D call. This CDR3 comprises 15 residues. Germline loops: CDR1 LGHNA, CDR2 YNFKEQ. Trimming left V 4 bases short and J 0 bases short, with 11 bases between. The CDR3 loop is CASSPSSGSTDTQYF. The CDR3 coding sequence is TGTGCCAGCAGCCCCTCAAGTGGTAGCACAGATACGCAGTATTTT.

This clonotype was detected only a few times. The V gene is TRBV11-1, the J gene TRBJ1-1; D might be TRBD1 (5 bases). The length of the CDR3 is 16 residues. V was trimmed by 5 bases and J by 4 bases, leaving 20 bases between them. Germline V lookup: CDR1 SGHAT, CDR2 FQDESV (reference sequence). CDR3 sequence reads: CASSPPPRELGTEAFF. For the CDR3, the DNA is TGTGCCAGCAGCCCTCCCCCCAGGGAGCTCGGCACTGAAGCTTTCTTT.

J is TRBJ2-1 and V is TRBV5-1; 8 positions match TRBD2. The CDR3 has 18 amino acids. J was trimmed by 0 bases and V by 1 base; bases with no gene match: 9. Germline CDR1 SGHRS, CDR2 YFSETQ. CDR3 nucleotide sequence: TGCGCCAGCAGCTTGCCGACTAGCGCTTTCCGCTCCTACAATGAGCAGTTCTTC. Amino acids: CASSLPTSAFRSYNEQFF.

V and J are TRBV21-1 and TRBJ1-1; the table's D call of TRBD1 was not tested on the DNA. TRBV21-1 has pseudogene status. This CDR3 comprises 16 residues. CDR3 region: CASSKWDRGRPAEAFF. The CDR3 DNA sequence: TGTGCCAGCAGCAAATGGGACAGGGGAAGGCCCGCTGAAGCTTTCTTT.

The V call is TRBV24-1, the J call TRBJ2-1; 8 positions agree with TRBD2. The CDR3 runs to 16 residues. The V gene end was trimmed by 3 bases and the J gene end by 7 bases; junction bases not matched to a gene: 10. From germline, CDR1 is KGHDR and CDR2 SFDVKD. Written as DNA, the CDR3 is TGTGCCACCAGTGATCTGGCGGGGGGCCATGGGAATGAGCAGTTCTTC. This gives the protein CATSDLAGGHGNEQFF.

The chain uses TRBV20-1 and TRBJ2-7; D is perhaps TRBD1 (6 bases). This CDR3 is built from 12 residues. Trimming pared 6 bases from V and 3 bases from J, leaving 12 bases between. Germline-derived CDR1 and CDR2 are DFQATT and SNEGSKA (reference sequence). CDR3 sequence: CSATKGDYEQYF. The CDR3 nucleotides read TGCAGTGCGACTAAGGGGGACTACGAGCAGTACTTC.

The chain joins TRBV12-3 or TRBV12-4 to TRBJ1-5; TRBD1 matches 9 bases. The CDR3 has 14 amino acids. V shed 5 bases, J shed 9 bases, and the junction held 8 bases outside the gene matches. CDR3 region: CASSLRQGGGPQHF. DNA for the CDR3: TGTGCCAGCAGTCTTAGACAGGGGGGAGGGCCCCAGCATTTT.

The chain links TRBV3-1 to TRBJ2-1; D call uncertain. Germline lookup yields CDR1 LGHDT and CDR2 YNNKEL (reference sequence). V was cut by 1 base and J by 4 bases, with 8 bases left in between. This CDR3 has 14 residues. The CDR3 DNA reads as TGTGCCAGCAGCCAAGGACAATGGTACAATGAGCAGTTCTTC. Translation: CASSQGQWYNEQFF.

This chain links TRBV20-1 with TRBJ1-4, with D uncertain. CDR3 length: 13 residues. V lost 3 bases, J lost 6 bases, and 11 bases lay in between. Germline V CDR1 and CDR2: DFQATT, SNEGSKA (reference sequence). The CDR3 sequence: CSARRLRYEKLFF. As DNA, the CDR3 is TGCAGTGCTAGGCGCCTGCGATATGAAAAACTGTTTTTT.

J is TRBJ1-1 and V is TRBV5-6; 8 bases map to TRBD1. Trimming at V came to 1 base and at J to 7 bases, leaving 9 bases not matched to a gene. The germline CDR1 and CDR2 sequences are SGHDT and YYEEEE. The CDR3 runs to 15 residues. The CDR3 nucleotides are TGTGCCAGCAGCTTGTATAGGCAGGGGGCTGATGAAGCTTTCTTT. Residues: CASSLYRQGADEAFF. Supplemented by reference TRBV5-6 and TRBJ1-1, the full variable domain reads DAGVTQSPTHLIKTRGQQVTLRCSPKSGHDTVSWYQQALGQGPQFIFQYYEEEERQRGNFPDRFSGHQFPNYSSELNVNALLLGDSALYLCASSLYRQGADEAFFGQGTRLTVV.

V usage is TRBV14 and J usage is TRBJ1-1; 8 nucleotides match TRBD1. This CDR3 has 15 amino acids. V lost 5 bases and J lost 1; bases outside the gene matches: 6. CDR1 SGHDN and CDR2 FVKESK come from the germline V gene. The CDR3 DNA follows: TGTGCCAGCAGCGGGCCAGGGGGCAAGAACACTGAAGCTTTCTTT. This sequence encodes CASSGPGGKNTEAFF.

As for this clonotype: A read error may produce the germline difference seen at one junction end. The V call is TRBV3-1, the J call TRBJ1-1, with a weak D call TRBD1 (5 bases). The CDR3 is 18 amino acids. In germline, CDR1 is LGHDT, CDR2 YNNKEL (reference sequence). The CDR3: CAGSQDTPAGRLNTEAFF. CDR3 bases: TGTGCCGGCAGCCAAGATACGCCAGCAGGGAGGCTGAACACTGAAGCTTTCTTT.

This chain uses TRBV5-1 with TRBJ2-3; 7 bases map to TRBD2. This CDR3 spans 16 amino acids. Germline CDR1 reads SGHRS; CDR2 reads YFSETQ. The J segment lost 0 bases and the V segment lost 7 bases, leaving 11 bases of the junction unmatched. The CDR3 DNA reads TGCGCCAGCCGTCCGCGGGGAGGGACTAGCACAGATACGCAGTATTTT. Amino acid sequence: CASRPRGGTSTDTQYF.

The chain links TRBV3-1 to TRBJ2-3; no firm D call. The CDR3 covers 13 residues. With 1 base removed from V and 8 bases from J, the gap between germline ends came to 10 bases. Germline CDR1 and CDR2: LGHDT and YNNKEL (reference sequence). The CDR3, as DNA: TGTGCCAGCAGCCAAGGACACTCAGGTACGCAGTATTTT. Protein: CASSQGHSGTQYF.

The V and J genes are TRBV20-1 and TRBJ2-3, with 7 bases aligning to TRBD1. V dropped 6 bases and J dropped 2; count of bases not matched to a gene: 8. Looked up from germline, CDR1 is DFQATT and CDR2 is SNEGSKA (reference sequence). The CDR3 spans 14 residues. DNA for the CDR3: TGCAGTGCCCTTGGGGGACAGACCACAGATACGCAGTATTTT. Translating gives CSALGGQTTDTQYF.

This clonotype occurred a few times. CDR3 bases: TGCAGTGCCCCTGGGGGGTTCACGGGTTCACCCCTCCACTTT. Amino acids: CSAPGGFTGSPLHF. The chain carries TRBV20-1 and TRBJ1-6; D might be TRBD1 (5 bases). Trimming took 6 bases from V and 9 from J, leaving 18 bases between them. Germline-derived CDR1 and CDR2 are DFQATT and SNEGSKA (reference sequence). The CDR3 covers 14 residues.

This chain joins TRBV27 and TRBJ1-6; D call uncertain. In germline, CDR1 is MNHEY, CDR2 SMNVEV (reference sequence). The CDR3 runs to 13 residues. V lost 5 bases to trimming and J lost 7 bases, with 9 bases between them. The CDR3 is CASSPSDNSPLHF. As DNA, the CDR3 is TGTGCCAGCAGTCCGTCCGACAATTCACCCCTCCACTTT.

The chain recombines TRBV2 with TRBJ1-5; D is possibly TRBD1 (5 bases). V was cut by 6 bases and J by 5 bases, with 17 bases left in between. The germline V gene has CDR1 SNHLY and CDR2 FYNNEI. This CDR3 has 15 residues. The CDR3 region is CASRTDTRVDQPQHF. The CDR3 nucleotides are TGTGCCAGCAGGACGGACACCCGGGTGGATCAGCCCCAGCATTTT.